This T cell receptor (beta chain) was identified in a study of T cell changes during pregnancy in multiple sclerosis. Assay used: immunoSEQ multiplex PCR; TCRdb lists only in-frame clones, some missing. The profile shows about 64,000 clones, about 92% of them singletons. V was pared by 0 bases and J by 4 bases, with 22 bases between. There are 18 residues in the CDR3. CDR1 and CDR2 from the germline V gene are ENHRY and SYGVKD. The source material was peripheral blood, sampled in the second trimester of pregnancy. This receptor was identified in a female donor in good health, enrolled as a control in a pregnancy study. V gene TRBV10-3 combines with J gene TRBJ2-7; D possibly corresponds to TRBD2 (6 bases). The CDR3 DNA sequence: TGTGCCATCAGTGAGTCGAAACTAACATTAGCGGCCACTTACGAGCAGTACTTC. Amino acids: CAISESKLTLAATYEQYF.